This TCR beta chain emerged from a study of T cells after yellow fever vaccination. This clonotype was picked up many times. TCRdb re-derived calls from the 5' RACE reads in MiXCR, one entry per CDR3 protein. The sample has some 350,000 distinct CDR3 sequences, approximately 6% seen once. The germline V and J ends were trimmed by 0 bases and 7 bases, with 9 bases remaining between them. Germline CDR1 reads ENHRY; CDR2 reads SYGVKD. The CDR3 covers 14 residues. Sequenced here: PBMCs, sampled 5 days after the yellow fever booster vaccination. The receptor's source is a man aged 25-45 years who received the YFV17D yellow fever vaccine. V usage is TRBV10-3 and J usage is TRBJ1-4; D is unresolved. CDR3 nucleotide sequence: TGTGCCATCAGTGAGTCTGTGATTGTTGAAAAACTGTTTTTT. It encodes CAISESVIVEKLFF.